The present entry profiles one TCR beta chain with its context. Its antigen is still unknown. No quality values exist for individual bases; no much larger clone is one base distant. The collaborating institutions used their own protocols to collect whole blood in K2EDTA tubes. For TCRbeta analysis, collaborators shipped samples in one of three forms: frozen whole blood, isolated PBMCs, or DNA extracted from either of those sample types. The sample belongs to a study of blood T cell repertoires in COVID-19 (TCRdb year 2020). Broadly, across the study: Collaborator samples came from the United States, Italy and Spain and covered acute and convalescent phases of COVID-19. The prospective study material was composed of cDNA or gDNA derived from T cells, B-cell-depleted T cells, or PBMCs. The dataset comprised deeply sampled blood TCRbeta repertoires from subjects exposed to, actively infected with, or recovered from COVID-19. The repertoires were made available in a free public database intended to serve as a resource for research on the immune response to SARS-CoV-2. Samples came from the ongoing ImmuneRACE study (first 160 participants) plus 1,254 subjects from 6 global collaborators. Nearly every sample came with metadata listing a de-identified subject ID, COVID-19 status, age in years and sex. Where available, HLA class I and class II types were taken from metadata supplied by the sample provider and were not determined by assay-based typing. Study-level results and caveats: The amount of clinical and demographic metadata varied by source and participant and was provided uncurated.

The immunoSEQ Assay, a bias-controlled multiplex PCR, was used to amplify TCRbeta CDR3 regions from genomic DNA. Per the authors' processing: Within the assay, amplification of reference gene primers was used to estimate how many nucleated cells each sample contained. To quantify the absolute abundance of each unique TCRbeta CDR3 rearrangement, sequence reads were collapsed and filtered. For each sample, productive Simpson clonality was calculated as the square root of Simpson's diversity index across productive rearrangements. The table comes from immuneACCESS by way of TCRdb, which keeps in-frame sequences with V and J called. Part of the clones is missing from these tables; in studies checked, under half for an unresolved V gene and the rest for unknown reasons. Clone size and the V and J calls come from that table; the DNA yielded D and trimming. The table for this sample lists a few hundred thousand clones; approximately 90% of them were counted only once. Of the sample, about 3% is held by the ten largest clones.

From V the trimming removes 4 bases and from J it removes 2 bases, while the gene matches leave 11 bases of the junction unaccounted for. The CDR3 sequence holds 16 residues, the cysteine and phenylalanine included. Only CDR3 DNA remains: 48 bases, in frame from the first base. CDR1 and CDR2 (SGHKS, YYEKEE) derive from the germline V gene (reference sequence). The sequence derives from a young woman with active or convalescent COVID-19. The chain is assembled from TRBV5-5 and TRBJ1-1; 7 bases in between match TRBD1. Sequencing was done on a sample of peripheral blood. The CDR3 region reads CASSLTITGANTEAFF. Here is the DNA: TGTGCCAGCAGCCTTACTATAACAGGGGCCAACACTGAAGCTTTCTTT.